Listed below are T cell receptor beta chains from one sample, sequenced in a study of CD8 T cells in Susac syndrome. One entry per CDR3 protein, called by TCRdb with MiXCR from the immunoSEQ multiplex PCR reads. Among 400,000 or so distinct CDR3 sequences listed, approximately 85% were seen once. Specimen: CD8+ T cells from PBMCs. Receptors originate from a human donor with multiple sclerosis. CDR3s include the opening cysteine and the closing phenylalanine or tryptophan. The order of the fields is clone size, J gene, CDR3 length, V gene, D gene, CDR3 protein, CDR3 DNA. D genes are given only for firm matches. Clone size appears in some rows only: once, few, many, or a class for an expanded clone.

- | TRBJ2-7 | 15 | TRBV11-2 | TRBD1 | CASSFRTGQVDEQYF | TGTGCCAGCAGCTTTAGGACAGGGCAGGTCGACGAGCAGTACTTC
- | TRBJ2-3 | 16 | TRBV4-1 | TRBD2 | CASSQMSGGASDTQYF | TGCGCCAGCAGCCAAATGTCCGGGGGGGCCTCAGATACGCAGTATTTT
- | TRBJ2-1 | 15 | TRBV3-1 | - | CASSQVSPSYNEQFF | TGTGCCAGCAGCCAAGTCTCCCCCTCCTACAATGAGCAGTTCTTC
once | TRBJ1-1 | 14 | TRBV4-1 | - | CASSQGTAFTEAFF | TGCGCCAGCAGCCAAGGGACGGCCTTCACTGAAGCTTTCTTT
- | TRBJ1-2 | 15 | TRBV4-1 | - | CASSQGMDMDYGYTF | TGCGCCAGCAGCCAAGGGATGGACATGGACTATGGCTACACCTTC
once | TRBJ1-1 | 14 | TRBV7-9 | TRBD1 | CASSFGQGAGEAFF | TGTGCCAGCAGCTTCGGACAGGGGGCAGGTGAAGCTTTCTTT
- | TRBJ1-1 | 16 | TRBV20-1 | - | CSAREKQGGMNTEAFF | TGCAGTGCTAGGGAAAAACAGGGTGGAATGAACACTGAAGCTTTCTTT
- | TRBJ1-2 | 12 | TRBV10-2 | - | CASSGPDRGYTF | TGCGCCAGCAGTGGGCCGGACCGGGGCTACACCTTC
- | TRBJ1-3 | 17 | TRBV28 | - | CARSDPGFDSSGNTIYF | TGTGCCAGGTCTGACCCTGGCTTCGACAGCTCTGGAAACACCATATATTTT
- | TRBJ2-7 | 14 | TRBV5-6 | - | CASGSTTRDYEQYF | TGTGCCAGCGGCTCAACCACGAGGGACTACGAGCAGTACTTC
- | TRBJ2-1 | 12 | TRBV7-9 | - | CASSFGVEEQFF | TGTGCCAGCAGCTTCGGGGTTGAGGAGCAGTTCTTC
- | TRBJ1-5 | 16 | TRBV6-5 | - | CASSYSGGGGNQPQHF | TGTGCCAGCAGTTACTCTGGGGGTGGAGGCAATCAGCCCCAGCATTTT
- | TRBJ1-2 | 14 | TRBV6-6 | TRBD1 | CASIGQGDNYGYTF | TGTGCCAGCATTGGACAGGGCGACAACTATGGCTACACCTTC
- | TRBJ2-3 | 15 | TRBV6-5 | TRBD2 | CASSSSGSLTDTQYF | TGTGCCAGCAGCTCTAGCGGGAGCCTCACAGATACGCAGTATTTT
- | TRBJ2-3 | 17 | TRBV6-4 | - | CASSDFFGAQGTDTQYF | TGTGCCAGCAGTGACTTTTTTGGTGCACAGGGCACAGATACGCAGTATTTT